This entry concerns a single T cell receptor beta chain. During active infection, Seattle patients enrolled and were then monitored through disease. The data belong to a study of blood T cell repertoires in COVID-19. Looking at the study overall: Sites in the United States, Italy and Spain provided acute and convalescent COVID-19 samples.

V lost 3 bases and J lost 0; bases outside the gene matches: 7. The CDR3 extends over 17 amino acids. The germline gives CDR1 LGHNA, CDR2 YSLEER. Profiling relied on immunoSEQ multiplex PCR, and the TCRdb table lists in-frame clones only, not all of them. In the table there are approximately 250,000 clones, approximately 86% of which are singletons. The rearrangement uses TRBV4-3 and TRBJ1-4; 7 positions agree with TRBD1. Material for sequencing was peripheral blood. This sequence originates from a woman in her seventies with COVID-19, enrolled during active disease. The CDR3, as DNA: TGCGCCAGCAGCCAGGCCAGGGGGGTTGCAACTAATGAAAAACTGTTTTTT. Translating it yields CASSQARGVATNEKLFF.